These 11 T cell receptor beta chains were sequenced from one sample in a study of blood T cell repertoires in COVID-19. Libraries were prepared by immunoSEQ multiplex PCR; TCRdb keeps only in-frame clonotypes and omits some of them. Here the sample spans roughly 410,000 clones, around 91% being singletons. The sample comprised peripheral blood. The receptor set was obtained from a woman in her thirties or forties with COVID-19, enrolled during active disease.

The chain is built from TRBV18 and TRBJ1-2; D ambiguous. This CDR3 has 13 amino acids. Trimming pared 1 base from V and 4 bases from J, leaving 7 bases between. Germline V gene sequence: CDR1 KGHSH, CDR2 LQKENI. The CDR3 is CASSPRDTYGYTF. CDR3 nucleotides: TGTGCCAGCTCACCACGAGATACCTATGGCTACACCTTC.

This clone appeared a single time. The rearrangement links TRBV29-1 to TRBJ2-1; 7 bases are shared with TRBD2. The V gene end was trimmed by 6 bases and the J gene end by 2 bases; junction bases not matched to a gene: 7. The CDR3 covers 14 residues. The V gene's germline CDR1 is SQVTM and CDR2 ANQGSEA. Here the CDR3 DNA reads TGCAGCGTCGTACTAGCGATTGCCTACAATGAGCAGTTCTTC. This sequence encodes CSVVLAIAYNEQFF.

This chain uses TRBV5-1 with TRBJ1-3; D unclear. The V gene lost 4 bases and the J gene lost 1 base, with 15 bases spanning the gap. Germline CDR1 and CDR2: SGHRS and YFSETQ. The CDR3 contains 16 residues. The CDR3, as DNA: TGCGCCAGCAGCGGTGGGCAAATCATTTCTGGAAACACCATATATTTT. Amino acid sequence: CASSGGQIISGNTIYF.

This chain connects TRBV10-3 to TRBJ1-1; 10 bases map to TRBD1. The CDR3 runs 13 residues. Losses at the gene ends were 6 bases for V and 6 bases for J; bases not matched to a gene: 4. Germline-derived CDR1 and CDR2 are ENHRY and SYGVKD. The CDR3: CAIRRDRGSEAFF. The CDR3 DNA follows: TGTGCCATCAGGCGGGACAGGGGTTCTGAAGCTTTCTTT.

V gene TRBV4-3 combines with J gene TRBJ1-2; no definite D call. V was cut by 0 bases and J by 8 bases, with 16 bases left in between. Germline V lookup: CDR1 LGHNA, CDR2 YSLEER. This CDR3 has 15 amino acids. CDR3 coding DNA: TGCGCCAGCAGCCAAGATTCCCCTACTCGGAGGGGCTACACCTTC. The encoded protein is CASSQDSPTRRGYTF.

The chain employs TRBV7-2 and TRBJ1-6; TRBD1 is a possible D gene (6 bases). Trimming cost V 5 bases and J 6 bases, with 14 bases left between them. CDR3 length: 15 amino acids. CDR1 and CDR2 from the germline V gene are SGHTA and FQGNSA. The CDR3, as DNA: TGTGCCAGCAGCCTAACAGGGAACCCTAATTCACCCCTCCACTTT. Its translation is CASSLTGNPNSPLHF.

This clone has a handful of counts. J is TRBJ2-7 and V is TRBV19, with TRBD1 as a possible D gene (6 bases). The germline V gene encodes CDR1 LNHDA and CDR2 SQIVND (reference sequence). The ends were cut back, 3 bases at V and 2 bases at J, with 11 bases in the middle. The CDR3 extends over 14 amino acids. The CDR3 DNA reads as TGTGCCAGTAGTATGTCTCGGGACACCTACGAGCAGTACTTC. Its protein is CASSMSRDTYEQYF. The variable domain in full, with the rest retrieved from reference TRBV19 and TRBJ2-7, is DGGITQSPKYLFRKEGQNVTLSCEQNLNHDAMYWYRQDPGQGLRLIYYSQIVNDFQKGDIAEGYSVSREKKESFPLTVTSAQKNPTAFYLCASSMSRDTYEQYFGPGTRLTVT.

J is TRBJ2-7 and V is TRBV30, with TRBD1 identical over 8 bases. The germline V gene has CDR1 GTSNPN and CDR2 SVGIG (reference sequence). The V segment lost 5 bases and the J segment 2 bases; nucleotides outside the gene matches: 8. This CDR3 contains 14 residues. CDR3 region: CAWADRGHTYEQYF. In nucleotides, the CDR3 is TGTGCCTGGGCAGACAGGGGCCATACCTACGAGCAGTACTTC.

The CDR3 DNA follows: TGTGCCAGCAGCTTAAATCGGTTTTCAACTAATGAAAAACTGTTTTTT. Protein product: CASSLNRFSTNEKLFF. The chain uses TRBV7-9 and TRBJ1-4; D call uncertain. Trimming took 2 bases from V and 0 from J, leaving 10 bases between them. Looked up from germline, CDR1 is SEHNR and CDR2 is FQNEAQ (reference sequence). The CDR3 loop spans 16 amino acids.

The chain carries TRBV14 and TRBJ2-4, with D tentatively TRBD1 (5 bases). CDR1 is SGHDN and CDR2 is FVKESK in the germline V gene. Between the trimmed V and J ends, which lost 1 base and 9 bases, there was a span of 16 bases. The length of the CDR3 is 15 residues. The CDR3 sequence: CASSQVGLVGSIQYF. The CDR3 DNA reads TGTGCCAGCAGCCAAGTGGGGCTAGTCGGCAGCATTCAGTACTTC.

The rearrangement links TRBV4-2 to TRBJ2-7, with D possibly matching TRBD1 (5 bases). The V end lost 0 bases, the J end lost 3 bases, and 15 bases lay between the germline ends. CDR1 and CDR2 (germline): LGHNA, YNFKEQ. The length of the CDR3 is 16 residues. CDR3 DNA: TGTGCCAGCAGCCAAGATCGAGACAGCCACCTCTACGAGCAGTACTTC. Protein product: CASSQDRDSHLYEQYF.